The rows below give T cell receptor beta chains drawn from one sample of a study of vaccination and CD4 T cells after COVID-19. TCRdb called the PCR reads again in MiXCR, with one record for every CDR3 protein. The repertoire consists of about 21,000 distinct CDR3 sequences, with about half occurring once and the leading ten covering around 13%. Antigens of these TCRs are unknown. The sample in question was CD4+ T cells from blood, cultured in vitro, obtained about 7 months after SARS-CoV-2 vaccination. These receptor sequences come from a human donor who had recovered from COVID-19. Both conserved end residues are part of each CDR3. D genes are given only for firm matches. Clone size is stated in some rows and not others, as once, few, many or a class when expanded.

J gene	clone size	V gene	D gene	CDR3 DNA	CDR3 protein
TRBJ1-2	NA	TRBV27	NA	TGTGCCAGCAGGCCCGAGGGGGGGTACTATGGCTACACCTTC	CASRPEGGYYGYTF
TRBJ1-1	NA	TRBV6-1	NA	TGTGCCAGCAGACATTCGACAGGCGAAGCTTTCTTT	CASRHSTGEAFF
TRBJ1-1	NA	TRBV20-1	NA	TGCAGTGCTAGAGATGGAAGGAACACTGAAGCTTTCTTT	CSARDGRNTEAFF
TRBJ1-1	NA	TRBV5-6	NA	TGTGCCAGCAGCGGCAGTCGCGGAGGGAACACTGAAGCTTTCTTT	CASSGSRGGNTEAFF
TRBJ1-5	NA	TRBV19	TRBD1	TGTGCCAGTAGTATAGGACAGGGGGCGGGTCAGCCCCAGCATTTT	CASSIGQGAGQPQHF
TRBJ1-6	few	TRBV7-9	NA	TGTGCCAGCAGCTTCCCCCTATCCCCCCTCCACTTT	CASSFPLSPLHF
TRBJ2-3	few	TRBV7-2	TRBD1	TGTGCCAGCAGCTCACAGGGGACAGGGACCACAGATACGCAGTATTTT	CASSSQGTGTTDTQYF
TRBJ2-5	few	TRBV20-1	NA	TGCAGTGCTAGCCGCGGACAGACCCAGTACTTC	CSASRGQTQYF
TRBJ1-2	NA	TRBV10-1	NA	TGCGCCACCCTGTACCCCGACCAGTTCTGGGACTATGGCTACACCTTC	CATLYPDQFWDYGYTF
TRBJ2-5	NA	TRBV5-4	TRBD2	TGTGCCAGCAGCTTAGGACTAGCGGGGGTCGAGACCCAGTACTTC	CASSLGLAGVETQYF
TRBJ2-1	NA	TRBV6-5	NA	TGTGCCAGCAGTTCCCCCCGTGCGGGGAAGTTCTTC	CASSSPRAGKFF